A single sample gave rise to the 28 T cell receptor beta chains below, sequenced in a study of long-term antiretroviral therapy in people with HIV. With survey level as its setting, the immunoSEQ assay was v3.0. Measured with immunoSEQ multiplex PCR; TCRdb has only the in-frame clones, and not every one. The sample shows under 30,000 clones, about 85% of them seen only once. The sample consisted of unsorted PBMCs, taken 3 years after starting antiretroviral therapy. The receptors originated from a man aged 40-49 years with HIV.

In DNA, the CDR3 is TGTGCCTGGAGTGCGGGACTAGCCCCCTCGGAGGATACGCAGTATTTT. This sequence encodes CAWSAGLAPSEDTQYF. This chain connects TRBV30 to TRBJ2-3; 9 bases are a match to TRBD2. Germline V CDR1 and CDR2: GTSNPN, SVGIG (reference sequence). V lost 1 base, J lost 6 bases, and 11 bases stayed unmatched. This CDR3 has 16 amino acids.

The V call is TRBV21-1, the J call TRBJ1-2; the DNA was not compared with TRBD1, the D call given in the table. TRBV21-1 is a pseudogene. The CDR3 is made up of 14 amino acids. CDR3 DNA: TGTGCCAGCAGCAAAGTTGGGGGCGTCGGTGGCTACACCTTC. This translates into CASSKVGGVGGYTF.

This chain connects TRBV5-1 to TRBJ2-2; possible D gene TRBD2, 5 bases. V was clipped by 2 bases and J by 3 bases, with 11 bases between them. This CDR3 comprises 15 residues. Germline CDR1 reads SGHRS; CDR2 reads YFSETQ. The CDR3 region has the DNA TGCGCCAGCAGCTTCTTCGACTACTACACCGGGGAGCTGTTTTTT. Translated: CASSFFDYYTGELFF.

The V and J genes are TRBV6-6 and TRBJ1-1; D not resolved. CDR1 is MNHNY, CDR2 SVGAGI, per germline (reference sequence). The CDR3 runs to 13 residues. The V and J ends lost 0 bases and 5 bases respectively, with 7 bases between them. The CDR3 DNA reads TGTGCCAGCAGTTACTCGACAAGTACTGAAGCTTTCTTT. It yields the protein CASSYSTSTEAFF.

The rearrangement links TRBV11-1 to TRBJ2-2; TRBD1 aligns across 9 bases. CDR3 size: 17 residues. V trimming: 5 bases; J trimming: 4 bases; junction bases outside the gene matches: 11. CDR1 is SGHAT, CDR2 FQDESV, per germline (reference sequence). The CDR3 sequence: CASSARTGGATTGELFF. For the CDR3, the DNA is TGTGCCAGCAGCGCGAGAACAGGGGGCGCGACCACCGGGGAGCTGTTTTTT.

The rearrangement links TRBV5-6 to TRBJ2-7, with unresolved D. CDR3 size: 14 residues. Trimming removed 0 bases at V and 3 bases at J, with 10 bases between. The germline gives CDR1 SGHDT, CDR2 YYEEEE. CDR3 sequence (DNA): TGTGCCAGCAGCTTGGCCGGCAGAAACTACGAGCAGTACTTC. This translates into CASSLAGRNYEQYF. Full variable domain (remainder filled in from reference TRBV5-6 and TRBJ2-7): DAGVTQSPTHLIKTRGQQVTLRCSPKSGHDTVSWYQQALGQGPQFIFQYYEEEERQRGNFPDRFSGHQFPNYSSELNVNALLLGDSALYLCASSLAGRNYEQYFGPGTRLTVT.

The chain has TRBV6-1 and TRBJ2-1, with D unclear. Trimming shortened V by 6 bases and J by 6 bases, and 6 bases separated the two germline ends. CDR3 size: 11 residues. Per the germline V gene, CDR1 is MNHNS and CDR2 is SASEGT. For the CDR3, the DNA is TGTGCCAGCAGGGAACTCAATGAGCAGTTCTTC. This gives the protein CASRELNEQFF.

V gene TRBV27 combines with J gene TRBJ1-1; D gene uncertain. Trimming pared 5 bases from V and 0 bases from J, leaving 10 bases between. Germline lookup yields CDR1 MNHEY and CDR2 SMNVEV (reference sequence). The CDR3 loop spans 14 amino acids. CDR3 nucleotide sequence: TGTGCCAGCAGTCGACCTGGGGTGAACACTGAAGCTTTCTTT. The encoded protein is CASSRPGVNTEAFF.

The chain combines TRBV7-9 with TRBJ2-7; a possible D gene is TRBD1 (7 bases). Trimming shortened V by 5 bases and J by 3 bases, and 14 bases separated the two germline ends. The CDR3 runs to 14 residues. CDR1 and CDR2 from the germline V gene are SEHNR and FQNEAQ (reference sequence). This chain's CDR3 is CASSPRQGGYEQYF. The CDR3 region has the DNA TGTGCCAGCAGCCCCAGACAGGGAGGCTACGAGCAGTACTTC.

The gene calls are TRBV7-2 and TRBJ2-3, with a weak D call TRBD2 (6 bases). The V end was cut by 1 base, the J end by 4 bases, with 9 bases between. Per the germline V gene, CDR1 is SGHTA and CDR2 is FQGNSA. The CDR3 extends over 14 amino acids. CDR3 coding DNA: TGTGCCAGCAGCTTAGTTAGCGGAGCAGATACGCAGTATTTT. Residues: CASSLVSGADTQYF.

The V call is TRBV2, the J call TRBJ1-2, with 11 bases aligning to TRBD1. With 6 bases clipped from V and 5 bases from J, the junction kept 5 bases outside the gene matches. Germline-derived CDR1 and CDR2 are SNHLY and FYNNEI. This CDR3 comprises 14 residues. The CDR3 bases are TGTGCCAGCAGGGGAGGGACAGGGGGATATGGCTACACCTTC. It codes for CASRGGTGGYGYTF.

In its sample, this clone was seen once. CDR3 nucleotides: TGTGCCAGCATAAGGTGGCAGGGAAGTAGCTATGGCTACACCTTC. It is translated as CASIRWQGSSYGYTF. V gene TRBV28 combines with J gene TRBJ1-2; tentatively, D is TRBD1 (5 bases). The V end lost 7 bases, the J end lost 4 bases, and 19 bases lay between the germline ends. This CDR3 spans 15 amino acids. CDR1 is MDHEN and CDR2 is SYDVKM in the germline V gene.

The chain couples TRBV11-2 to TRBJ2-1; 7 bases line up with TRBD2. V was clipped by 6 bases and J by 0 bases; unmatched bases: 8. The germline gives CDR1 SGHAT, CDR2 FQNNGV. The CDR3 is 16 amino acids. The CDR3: CASRGEGQGSYNEQFF. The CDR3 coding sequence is TGTGCCAGCAGAGGGGAGGGGCAGGGCTCCTACAATGAGCAGTTCTTC. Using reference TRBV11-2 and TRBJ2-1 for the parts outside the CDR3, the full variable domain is EAGVAQSPRYKIIEKRQSVAFWCNPISGHATLYWYQQILGQGPKLLIQFQNNGVVDDSQLPKDRFSAERLKGVDSTLKIQPAKLEDSAVYLCASRGEGQGSYNEQFFGPGTRLTVL.

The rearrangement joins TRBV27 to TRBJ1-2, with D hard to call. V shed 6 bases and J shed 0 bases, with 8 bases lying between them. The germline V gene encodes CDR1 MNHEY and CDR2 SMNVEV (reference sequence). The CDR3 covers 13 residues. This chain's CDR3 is CASSQNPNYGYTF. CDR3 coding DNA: TGTGCCAGCAGCCAAAACCCTAACTATGGCTACACCTTC.

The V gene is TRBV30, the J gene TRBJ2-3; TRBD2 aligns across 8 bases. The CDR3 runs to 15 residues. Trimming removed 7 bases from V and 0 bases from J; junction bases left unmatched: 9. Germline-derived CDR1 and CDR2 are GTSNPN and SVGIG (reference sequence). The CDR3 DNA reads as TGTGCCTCGGACGCCGGGGGGGTTAGCACAGATACGCAGTATTTT. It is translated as CASDAGGVSTDTQYF.

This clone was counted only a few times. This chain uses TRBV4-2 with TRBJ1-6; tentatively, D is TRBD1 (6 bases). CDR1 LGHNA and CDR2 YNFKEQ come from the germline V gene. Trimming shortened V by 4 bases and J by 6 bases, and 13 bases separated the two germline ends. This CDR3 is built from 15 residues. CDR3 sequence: CASSPQGTANSPLHF. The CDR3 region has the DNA TGTGCCAGCAGCCCACAGGGCACGGCTAATTCACCCCTCCACTTT.

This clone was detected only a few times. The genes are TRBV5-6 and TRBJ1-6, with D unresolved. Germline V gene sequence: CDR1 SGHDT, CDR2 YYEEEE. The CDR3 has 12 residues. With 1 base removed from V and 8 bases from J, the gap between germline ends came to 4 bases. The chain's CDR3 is CASSLSYSPLHF. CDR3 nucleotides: TGTGCCAGCAGCTTGAGTTATTCACCCCTCCACTTT.

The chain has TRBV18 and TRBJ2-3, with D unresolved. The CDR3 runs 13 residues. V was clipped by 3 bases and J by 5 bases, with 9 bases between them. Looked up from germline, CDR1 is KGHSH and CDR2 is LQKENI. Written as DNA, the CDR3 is TGTGCCAGCTCACCGCAGACCGGAGATACGCAGTATTTT. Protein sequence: CASSPQTGDTQYF.

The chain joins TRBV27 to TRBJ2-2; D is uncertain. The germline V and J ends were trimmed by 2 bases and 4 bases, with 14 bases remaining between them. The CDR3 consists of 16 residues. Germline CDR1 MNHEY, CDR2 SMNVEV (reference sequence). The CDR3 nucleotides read TGTGCCAGCAGTTTAGGACCGCCGGGCCCCACCGGGGAGCTGTTTTTT. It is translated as CASSLGPPGPTGELFF.

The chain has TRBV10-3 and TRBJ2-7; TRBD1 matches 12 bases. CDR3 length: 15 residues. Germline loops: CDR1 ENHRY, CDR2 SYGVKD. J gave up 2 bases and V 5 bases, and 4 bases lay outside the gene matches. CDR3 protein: CAISSGTGGPYEQYF. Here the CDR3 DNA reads TGTGCCATCAGTTCCGGGACAGGGGGCCCCTACGAGCAGTACTTC.

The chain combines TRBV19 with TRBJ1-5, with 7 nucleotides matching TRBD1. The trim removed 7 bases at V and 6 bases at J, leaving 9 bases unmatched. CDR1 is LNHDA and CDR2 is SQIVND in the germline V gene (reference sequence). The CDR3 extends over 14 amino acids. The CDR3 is CASIGVGGSQPQHF. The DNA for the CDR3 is TGTGCCAGTATCGGGGTAGGGGGCAGTCAGCCCCAGCATTTT. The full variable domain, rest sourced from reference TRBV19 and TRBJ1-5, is DGGITQSPKYLFRKEGQNVTLSCEQNLNHDAMYWYRQDPGQGLRLIYYSQIVNDFQKGDIAEGYSVSREKKESFPLTVTSAQKNPTAFYLCASIGVGGSQPQHFGDGTRLSIL.

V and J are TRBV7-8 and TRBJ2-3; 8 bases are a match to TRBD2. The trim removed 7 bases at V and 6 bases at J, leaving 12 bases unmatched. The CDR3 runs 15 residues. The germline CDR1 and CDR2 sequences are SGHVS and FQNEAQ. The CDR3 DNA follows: TGTGCCAGCACCCCCTCGGCGGGAGGTAGGGATACGCAGTATTTT. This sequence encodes CASTPSAGGRDTQYF.

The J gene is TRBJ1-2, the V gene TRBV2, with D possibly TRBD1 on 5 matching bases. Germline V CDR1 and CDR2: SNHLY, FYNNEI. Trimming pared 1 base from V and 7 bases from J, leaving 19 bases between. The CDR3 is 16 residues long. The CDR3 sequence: CASSEGGGTAAGGYTF. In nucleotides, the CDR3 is TGTGCCAGCAGTGAAGGGGGAGGGACGGCCGCCGGTGGCTACACCTTC.

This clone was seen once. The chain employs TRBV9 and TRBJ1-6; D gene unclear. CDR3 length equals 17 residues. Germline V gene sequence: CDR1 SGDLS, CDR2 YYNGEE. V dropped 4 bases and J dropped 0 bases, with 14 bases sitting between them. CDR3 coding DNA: TGTGCCAGCAGCCCACTACCGACTGACTCCTATAATTCACCCCTCCACTTT. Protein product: CASSPLPTDSYNSPLHF.

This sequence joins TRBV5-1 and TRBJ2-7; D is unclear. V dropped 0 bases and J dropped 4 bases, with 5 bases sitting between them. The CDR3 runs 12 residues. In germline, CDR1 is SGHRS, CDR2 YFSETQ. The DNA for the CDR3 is TGCGCCAGCAGCTTGGGTCAGTACGAGCAGTACTTC. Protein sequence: CASSLGQYEQYF.

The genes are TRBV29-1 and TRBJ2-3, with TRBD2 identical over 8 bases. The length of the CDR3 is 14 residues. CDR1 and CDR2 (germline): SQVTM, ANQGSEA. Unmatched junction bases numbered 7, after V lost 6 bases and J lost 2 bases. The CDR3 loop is CSVAGLEDTDTQYF. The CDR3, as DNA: TGCAGCGTAGCGGGACTAGAGGACACAGATACGCAGTATTTT.

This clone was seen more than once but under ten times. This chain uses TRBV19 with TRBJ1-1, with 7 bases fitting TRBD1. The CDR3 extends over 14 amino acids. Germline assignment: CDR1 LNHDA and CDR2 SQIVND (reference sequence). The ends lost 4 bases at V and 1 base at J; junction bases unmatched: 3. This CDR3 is CASSTGGRNTEAFF. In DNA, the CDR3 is TGTGCCAGTAGTACAGGGGGGCGGAACACTGAAGCTTTCTTT. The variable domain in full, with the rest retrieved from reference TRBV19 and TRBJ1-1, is DGGITQSPKYLFRKEGQNVTLSCEQNLNHDAMYWYRQDPGQGLRLIYYSQIVNDFQKGDIAEGYSVSREKKESFPLTVTSAQKNPTAFYLCASSTGGRNTEAFFGQGTRLTVV.

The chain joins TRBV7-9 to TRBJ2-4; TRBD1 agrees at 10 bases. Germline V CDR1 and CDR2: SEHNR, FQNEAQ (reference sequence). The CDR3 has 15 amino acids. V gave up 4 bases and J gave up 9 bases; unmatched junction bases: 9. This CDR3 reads CASSSGQGVWAIQYF. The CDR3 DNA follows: TGTGCCAGCAGCTCTGGACAGGGGGTATGGGCCATTCAGTACTTC.